This entry describes one TCR beta chain. CDR1 and CDR2 from the germline V gene are LGHDT and YNNKEL (reference sequence). CDR3 length equals 16 residues. J gave up 3 bases and V 4 bases, and 8 bases lay outside the gene matches. These data come from a study of blood T cell repertoires in COVID-19. Authors' analysis steps: Reference gene primers were amplified, and this amplification served to estimate nucleated cell counts. Sequencing was performed with immunoSEQ multiplex PCR; in TCRdb, only in-frame clones are kept and a portion is missing. V and J calls and clone size follow that table, whereas D and trimming were derived from the DNA. This table has under 250,000 clones, about 79% appearing once.

Material: peripheral blood. The sequence was obtained from a man of 80 years or more with acute or convalescent COVID-19. The chain joins TRBV3-1 (or the pseudogene TRBV3-2) to TRBJ2-7; TRBD1 matches 11 bases. As DNA, the CDR3 is TGTGCCAGCAGCCGTTGGACAGGGGGCAAGGGCTACGAGCAGTACTTC. It is translated as CASSRWTGGKGYEQYF.